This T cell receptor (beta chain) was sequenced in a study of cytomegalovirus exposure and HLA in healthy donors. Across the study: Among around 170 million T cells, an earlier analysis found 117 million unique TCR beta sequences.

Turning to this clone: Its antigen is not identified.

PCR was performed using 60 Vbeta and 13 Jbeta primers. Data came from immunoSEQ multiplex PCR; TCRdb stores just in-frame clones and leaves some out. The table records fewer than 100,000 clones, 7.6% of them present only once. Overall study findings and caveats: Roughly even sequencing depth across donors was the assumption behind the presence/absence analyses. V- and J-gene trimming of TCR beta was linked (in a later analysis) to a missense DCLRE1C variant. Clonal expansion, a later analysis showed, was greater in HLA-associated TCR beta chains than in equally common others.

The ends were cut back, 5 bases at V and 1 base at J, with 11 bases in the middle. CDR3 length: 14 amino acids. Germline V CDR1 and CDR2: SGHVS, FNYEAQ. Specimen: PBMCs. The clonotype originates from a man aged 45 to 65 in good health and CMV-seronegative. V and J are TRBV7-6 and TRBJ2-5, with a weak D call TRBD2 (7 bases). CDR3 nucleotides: TGTGCCAGCAGCGACCGGGGGGCCCAAGAGACCCAGTACTTC. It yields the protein CASSDRGAQETQYF.